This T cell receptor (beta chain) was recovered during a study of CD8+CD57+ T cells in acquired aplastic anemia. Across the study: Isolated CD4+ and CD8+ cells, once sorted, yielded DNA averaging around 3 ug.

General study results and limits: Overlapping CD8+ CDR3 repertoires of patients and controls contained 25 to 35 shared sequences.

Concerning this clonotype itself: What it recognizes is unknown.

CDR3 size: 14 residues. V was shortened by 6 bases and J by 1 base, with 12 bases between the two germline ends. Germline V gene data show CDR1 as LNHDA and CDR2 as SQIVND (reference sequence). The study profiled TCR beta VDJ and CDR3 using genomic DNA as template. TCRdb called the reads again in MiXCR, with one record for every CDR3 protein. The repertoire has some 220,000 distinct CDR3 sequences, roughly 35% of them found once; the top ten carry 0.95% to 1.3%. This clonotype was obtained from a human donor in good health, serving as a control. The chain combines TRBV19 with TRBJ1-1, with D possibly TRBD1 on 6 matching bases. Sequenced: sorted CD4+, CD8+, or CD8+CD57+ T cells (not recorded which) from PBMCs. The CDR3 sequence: CASRRGEGNTEAFF. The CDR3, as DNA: TGTGCCAGTAGAAGGGGGGAGGGGAACACTGAAGCTTTCTTT.